This T cell receptor (beta chain) emerged from a study of shared clonotypes between healthy human individuals. Study information: Each donor had three CD4 naive, three CD4 memory, two CD8 naive and one CD8 memory plate.

Study results and caveats: Clonotype sharing across donors was expected to vary with sequencing depth. Sampling included only blood; tissue repertoires likely differ. Researchers found naive subsets generally carried larger estimated richness than memory subsets.

Remarks on this clone: Its antigen is currently unknown.

The V end was cut by 5 bases, the J end by 2 bases, with 15 bases between. This CDR3 is built from 15 residues. The germline V gene encodes CDR1 MDHEN and CDR2 SYDVKM. The assay was immunoSEQ multiplex PCR, and TCRdb's table has in-frame clones only and misses some. This sample has approximately 620,000 clones; around 97% occur once, and the top ten carry approximately 0.057%. The sequence came from a woman aged 25 to 39 in good health. Sample: naive CD4+ T cells sorted from blood. Indicated subset: CD45RA+ positively selected. The chain uses TRBV28 and TRBJ1-2; D may be TRBD1 (6 bases). CDR3 in amino acids: CASSLGGELNYGYTF. DNA of the CDR3: TGTGCCAGCAGTCTTGGGGGCGAGCTAAACTATGGCTACACCTTC.